Reported below is one T cell receptor (beta chain). The sample comes from a study of blood T cell repertoires in COVID-19. As for the study in general: COVID-19 samples, acute and convalescent, were from the United States, Italy and Spain.

The CDR3 spans 14 residues. Germline V CDR1 and CDR2: SGHKS, YYEKEE (reference sequence). V lost 0 bases to trimming and J lost 1 base, with 8 bases between them. Methods used by the authors: How many nucleated cells were present was estimated from reference gene primer amplification. Here immunoSEQ multiplex PCR was the method, and the copy in TCRdb shows in-frame clones only, minus some. From that table come the V and J calls and clone size; the DNA was used to work out D and trimming. Found here are about 130,000 clones, less than 90% of them singletons; the top ten hold over 1.1%. The rearrangement links TRBV5-5 to TRBJ2-7; perhaps TRBD1 as D (6 bases). This TCR was sampled from a man aged 55 to 70 with acute or convalescent COVID-19. The sample was peripheral blood. The CDR3 bases are TGTGCCAGCAGCTTGGTGGGACATTCCTACGAGCAGTACTTC. As protein: CASSLVGHSYEQYF.